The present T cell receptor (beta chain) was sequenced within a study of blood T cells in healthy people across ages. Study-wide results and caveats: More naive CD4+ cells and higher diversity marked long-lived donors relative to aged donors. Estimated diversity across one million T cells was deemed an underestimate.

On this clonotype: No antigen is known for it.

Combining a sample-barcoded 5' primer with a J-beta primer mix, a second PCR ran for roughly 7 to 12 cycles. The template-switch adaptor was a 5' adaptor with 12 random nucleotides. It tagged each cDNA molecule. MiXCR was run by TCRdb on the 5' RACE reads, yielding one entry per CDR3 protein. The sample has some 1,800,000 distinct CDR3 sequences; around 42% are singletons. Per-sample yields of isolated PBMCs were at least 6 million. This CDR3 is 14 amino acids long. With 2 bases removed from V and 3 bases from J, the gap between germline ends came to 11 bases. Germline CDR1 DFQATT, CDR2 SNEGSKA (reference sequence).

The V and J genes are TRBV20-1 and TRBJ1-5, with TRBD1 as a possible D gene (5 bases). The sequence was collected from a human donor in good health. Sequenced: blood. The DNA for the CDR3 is TGCAGTGCTAGACAGGGTCCTTCCAATCAGCCCCAGCATTTT. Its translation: CSARQGPSNQPQHF.